Sequencing of this T cell receptor (beta chain) was carried out in a study of T cell repertoires in cytomegalovirus infection. Across the study: The authors used CMV epitopes that were HLA-C-restricted (recently identified) and HLA-B-restricted (well studied). The public TCR beta signatures pointed to both CMV infection and matching HLA type. Study results and caveats: Pooled public TCR beta family frequency picked out CMV carriers with the relevant HLA. Clonotypes of TCR beta that were HLA-C-restricted and CMV-specific dominated the ex vivo response.

In TCRdb, the reads were re-called with MiXCR into one record per CDR3 protein. The data show about 770,000 distinct CDR3 sequences, 25% to 30% seen once. A word on this clonotype: The target antigen is unknown.

The germline CDR1 and CDR2 sequences are SEHNR and FQNEAQ (reference sequence). The V end was cut by 4 bases, the J end by 8 bases, with 26 bases between. The CDR3 runs 17 residues. The chain carries TRBV7-9 and TRBJ1-2, with unresolved D. The TCR was taken from a human donor in good health (CMV status not recorded). Some clones in this sample may be carry-over from other donors' samples. Source: cultured CD8+ T cells from PBMCs, taken from culture after CMV antigen stimulation. This chain's CDR3 is CASSSSTSGRQLGGYTF. The CDR3 coding sequence is TGTGCCAGCAGCTCCTCCACCTCCGGTCGGCAGCTTGGGGGCTACACCTTC.